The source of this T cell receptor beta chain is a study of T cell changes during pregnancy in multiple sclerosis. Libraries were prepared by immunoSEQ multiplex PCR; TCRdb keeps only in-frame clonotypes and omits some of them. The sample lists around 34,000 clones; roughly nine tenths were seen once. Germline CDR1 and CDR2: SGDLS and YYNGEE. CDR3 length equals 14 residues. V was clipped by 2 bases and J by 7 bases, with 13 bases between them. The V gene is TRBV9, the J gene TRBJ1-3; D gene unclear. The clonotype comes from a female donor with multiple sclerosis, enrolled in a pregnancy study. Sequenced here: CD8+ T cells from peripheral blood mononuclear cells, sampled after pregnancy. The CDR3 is CASSVEGSSNTIYF. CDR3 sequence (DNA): TGTGCCAGCAGCGTGGAGGGTTCGTCGAACACCATATATTTT.